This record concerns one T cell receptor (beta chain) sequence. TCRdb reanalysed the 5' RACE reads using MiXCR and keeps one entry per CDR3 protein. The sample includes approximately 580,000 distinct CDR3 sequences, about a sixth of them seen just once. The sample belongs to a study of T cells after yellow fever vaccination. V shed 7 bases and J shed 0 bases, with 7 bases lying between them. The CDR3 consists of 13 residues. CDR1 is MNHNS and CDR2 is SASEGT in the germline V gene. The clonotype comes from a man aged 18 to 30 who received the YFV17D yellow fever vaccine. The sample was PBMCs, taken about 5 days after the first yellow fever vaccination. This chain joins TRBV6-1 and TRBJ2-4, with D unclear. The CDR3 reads CASKVLAKNIQYF. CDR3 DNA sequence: TGTGCCAGCAAGGTCCTAGCCAAAAACATTCAGTACTTC.